One sample yielded the 3 T cell receptor beta chains listed below, sequenced in a study of cytomegalovirus exposure and HLA in healthy donors. The PCR employed 60 Vbeta primers together with 13 Jbeta primers. Clones were sequenced by immunoSEQ multiplex PCR, and TCRdb holds only the in-frame ones, with some missing. The sample lists just over 150,000 clones, about 85% seen once, with roughly 2.3% in the top ten. Sample: PBMCs. These receptors originate from a woman younger than 30 in good health and CMV-seronegative.

V is TRBV10-1 and J is TRBJ1-4; D perhaps matches TRBD1 (5 bases). V lost 8 bases, J lost 8 bases, and 18 bases lay in between. The CDR3 length is 14 residues. Germline CDR1 is WNHNN and CDR2 is SYGVQD (reference sequence). For the CDR3, the DNA is TGCGCCAGCGGGGACGGAGGGCGGGAGGAAAAACTGTTTTTT. It translates to CASGDGGREEKLFF.

This rearrangement joins TRBV12-5 to TRBJ2-1; 12 bases are shared with TRBD2. Looked up from germline, CDR1 is LGHNT and CDR2 is FRNRAP. Trimming at V came to 4 bases and at J to 0 bases, leaving 1 base not matched to a gene. CDR3 length equals 16 residues. This chain's CDR3 is CASGSSGGGSYNEQFF. For the CDR3, the DNA is TGTGCTAGTGGTTCTAGCGGGGGGGGCTCCTACAATGAGCAGTTCTTC.

This chain connects TRBV19 to TRBJ2-7; D is uncertain. This CDR3 is 13 amino acids long. Germline V gene data show CDR1 as LNHDA and CDR2 as SQIVND (reference sequence). V lost 0 bases, J lost 5 bases, and 8 bases lay in between. CDR3 bases: TGTGCCAGTAGTATAGAACCCAGTCACGAGCAGTACTTC. It specifies CASSIEPSHEQYF.